The 30 T cell receptor beta chains reported below all come from one sample, sequenced in a study of T cell responses to AZD1222 COVID-19 vaccine. Profiling relied on immunoSEQ multiplex PCR, and the TCRdb table lists in-frame clones only, not all of them. This table holds 90,000 to 150,000 clones, 70% to 90% found once. Here the sequenced sample was peripheral blood, taken 28 days after the second AZD1222 dose. These receptors were collected from an adult who received the AZD1222 COVID-19 vaccine.

The rearrangement joins TRBV6-4 to TRBJ2-1; the match to TRBD2 covers 13 bases. The CDR3 runs 17 residues. From germline, CDR1 is MRHNA and CDR2 SNTAGT. The V segment lost 4 bases and the J segment 0 bases; nucleotides outside the gene matches: 3. For the CDR3, the DNA is TGTGCCAGCAGTGCACTAGCGGGAGGGGGCTCCTACAATGAGCAGTTCTTC. Its protein is CASSALAGGGSYNEQFF.

In regard to this clone: The same CDR3 arises from other DNA sequences in this sample as well. The genes are TRBV9 and TRBJ1-1; no firm D call. Per germline, CDR1 SGDLS and CDR2 YYNGEE. CDR3 size: 14 residues. The V end lost 0 bases, the J end lost 1 base, and 7 bases lay between the germline ends. This CDR3 reads CASSVGGRNTEAFF. The CDR3 nucleotides are TGTGCCAGCAGCGTAGGGGGTAGGAACACTGAAGCTTTCTTT.

With respect to this clone: The junction differs from germline at one of its ends, possibly a read error. The chain combines TRBV5-6 with TRBJ1-2; D may be TRBD1 (5 bases). Germline CDR1 reads SGHDT; CDR2 reads YYEEEE. The CDR3 spans 15 residues. CDR3 DNA: TGTGCCAGCAACTTGGGGGGAGACAGCAGCTATGGCTACACCTTC. It codes for CASNLGGDSSYGYTF.

This chain uses TRBV7-2 with TRBJ1-6, with 7 positions matching TRBD1. Germline values: CDR1 SGHTA, CDR2 FQGNSA. The CDR3 spans 18 residues. Trimming cost V 2 bases and J 0 bases; bases outside gene matches: 7. The CDR3 spells CASSLRQTGSSYNSPLHF. CDR3 sequence (DNA): TGTGCCAGCAGCTTACGACAGACAGGGTCCTCCTATAATTCACCCCTCCACTTT. Full variable domain (outside the CDR3, taken from reference TRBV7-2 and TRBJ1-6): GAGVSQSPSNKVTEKGKDVELRCDPISGHTALYWYRQSLGQGLEFLIYFQGNSAPDKSGLPSDRFSAERTGGSVSTLTIQRTQQEDSAVYLCASSLRQTGSSYNSPLHFGNGTRLTVT.

This chain uses TRBV18 with TRBJ2-7; TRBD1 aligns across 7 bases. After removal of 6 bases from V and 4 bases from J, the junction contained 6 bases not matched to a gene. The CDR3 extends over 13 amino acids. Germline assignment: CDR1 KGHSH and CDR2 LQKENI. The CDR3 DNA follows: TGTGCCAGCTCCTCCACAGGGGTTTACGAGCAGTACTTC. Translating gives CASSSTGVYEQYF.

V usage is TRBV30 and J usage is TRBJ1-2; D possibly corresponds to TRBD1 (6 bases). V was shortened by 2 bases and J by 8 bases, with 15 bases between the two germline ends. The CDR3 contains 13 residues. From germline, CDR1 is GTSNPN and CDR2 SVGIG (reference sequence). DNA of the CDR3: TGTGCCTGGAGTCCATCCATGGGGGGCGGCTACACCTTC. Its translation: CAWSPSMGGGYTF.

The chain carries TRBV18 and TRBJ1-2; D unclear. The V end was cut by 3 bases, the J end by 2 bases, with 16 bases between. The V gene's germline CDR1 is KGHSH and CDR2 LQKENI. The CDR3 totals 16 residues. CDR3 amino acids: CASSPVGIGPNYGYTF. CDR3 in DNA: TGTGCCAGCTCACCCGTGGGGATAGGGCCCAACTATGGCTACACCTTC.

Concerning this clone itself: A read error may produce the germline difference seen at one junction end. The chain links TRBV7-7 to TRBJ2-5; 7 nucleotides line up with TRBD2. Germline CDR1 SSHAT, CDR2 FNYEAQ (reference sequence). This CDR3 is 17 amino acids long. Here the CDR3 reads CASSLASGITVRETQYF. In DNA, the CDR3 is TGTGCTAGCAGCTTAGCGAGCGGGATCACCGTCCGAGAGACCCAGTACTTC.

The gene calls are TRBV30 and TRBJ1-2, with TRBD1 matching over 7 bases. The length of the CDR3 is 15 residues. Germline CDR1 reads GTSNPN; CDR2 reads SVGIG (reference sequence). Trimming took 4 bases from V and 3 from J; bases not matched to a gene: 11. The CDR3 DNA reads TGTGCCTGGACGCCCCCAGGGGGAACTCACTATGGCTACACCTTC. This sequence encodes CAWTPPGGTHYGYTF. Full variable domain (remainder filled in from reference TRBV30 and TRBJ1-2): SQTIHQWPATLVQPVGSPLSLECTVEGTSNPNLYWYRQAAGRGLQLLFYSVGIGQISSEVPQNLSASRPQDRQFILSSKKLLLSDSGFYLCAWTPPGGTHYGYTFGSGTRLTVV.

The CDR3 here is CASSLFGGGEADTQYF. The DNA of the CDR3 is TGTGCCAGCAGCTTATTCGGCGGGGGGGAGGCAGATACGCAGTATTTT. The V gene is TRBV7-2, the J gene TRBJ2-3, with 9 bases fitting TRBD2. CDR3 length: 16 residues. V was clipped by 2 bases and J by 4 bases; unmatched bases: 7. CDR1 SGHTA and CDR2 FQGNSA come from the germline V gene.

V usage is TRBV3-1 (or the pseudogene TRBV3-2) and J usage is TRBJ1-4, with 8 nucleotides matching TRBD1. Germline V gives CDR1 LGHDT, CDR2 YNNKEL (reference sequence). V lost 7 bases to trimming and J lost 6 bases; unmatched junction nucleotides: 19. The CDR3 consists of 18 residues. The CDR3 region has the DNA TGTGCCAGCACCCAGCCCCGGGACAGGCGCTCGCCAGATGAAAAACTGTTTTTT. It translates to CASTQPRDRRSPDEKLFF.

This chain joins TRBV6-2 or TRBV6-3 and TRBJ1-2, with a possible D match to TRBD1 (6 bases). The CDR3 contains 15 residues. V lost 2 bases, J lost 0 bases, and 10 bases lay in between. Germline V gene data show CDR1 as MNHEY and CDR2 as SVGEGT. The DNA for the CDR3 is TGTGCCAGCAGTTACCGGGCAGGGGCTAACTATGGCTACACCTTC. Translated: CASSYRAGANYGYTF.

The chain employs TRBV9 and TRBJ2-7; 12 bases are a match to TRBD2. The length of the CDR3 is 16 residues. The junction had 8 bases not matched to a gene; V was cut back by 4 bases and J by 3 bases. Germline V gene lookup returns CDR1 SGDLS and CDR2 YYNGEE. CDR3 protein: CASSPRTSGVYYEQYF. The CDR3 DNA follows: TGTGCCAGCAGCCCACGGACTAGCGGGGTCTACTACGAGCAGTACTTC. Full variable domain (outside the CDR3, taken from reference TRBV9 and TRBJ2-7): DSGVTQTPKHLITATGQRVTLRCSPRSGDLSVYWYQQSLDQGLQFLIQYYNGEERAKGNILERFSAQQFPDLHSELNLSSLELGDSALYFCASSPRTSGVYYEQYFGPGTRLTVT.

This chain joins TRBV15 and TRBJ1-2; 7 bases are a match to TRBD1. V lost 3 bases, J lost 0 bases, and 4 bases stayed unmatched. From germline, CDR1 is LNHNV and CDR2 YYDKDF (reference sequence). The length of the CDR3 is 15 residues. The CDR3 loop reads CATSRGQSSNYGYTF. For the CDR3, the DNA is TGTGCCACCAGCAGGGGACAGTCCTCTAACTATGGCTACACCTTC.

This clone was seen once. The chain couples TRBV6-5 to TRBJ1-6; 7 bases match TRBD1. The CDR3 covers 15 residues. J lost 11 bases, V lost 6 bases, and 13 bases had no gene match. Per germline, CDR1 MNHEY and CDR2 SVGAGI. The CDR3 is CASSYDRASRTPLHF. Here the CDR3 DNA reads TGTGCCAGCAGCTACGACAGGGCCAGTAGGACACCCCTCCACTTT.

The chain couples TRBV28 to TRBJ1-6; weak D call: TRBD1 (6 bases). This CDR3 spans 15 amino acids. V dropped 2 bases and J dropped 5 bases, with 10 bases sitting between them. Germline V gene data show CDR1 as MDHEN and CDR2 as SYDVKM. This CDR3 reads CASSLLQGDNSPLHF. The DNA of the CDR3 is TGTGCCAGCAGTTTACTACAGGGAGATAATTCACCCCTCCACTTT.

This chain uses TRBV6-4 with TRBJ1-1; D is uncertain. Germline CDR1 reads MRHNA; CDR2 reads SNTAGT. V was shortened by 7 bases and J by 8 bases, with 11 bases between the two germline ends. The CDR3 totals 11 residues. The CDR3 nucleotides read TGTGCCAGCACCCAGACGCCCGAAGCTTTCTTT. This sequence encodes CASTQTPEAFF.

The gene calls are TRBV5-1 and TRBJ2-3, with unresolved D. V shed 0 bases and J shed 9 bases, with 11 bases lying between them. Germline loops: CDR1 SGHRS, CDR2 YFSETQ. CDR3 length equals 13 residues. The CDR3 region is CASSLEWRGTQYF. CDR3 bases: TGCGCCAGCAGCTTGGAGTGGCGTGGGACGCAGTATTTT.

This chain links TRBV9 with TRBJ2-1; D might be TRBD1 or TRBD2, each matching 6 bases. Germline CDR1 and CDR2: SGDLS and YYNGEE. The CDR3 sequence is 15 residues long. Trimming removed 0 bases from V and 9 bases from J, with 16 bases in between. DNA for the CDR3: TGTGCCAGCAGCGTAGGATTAGCGGAGGGGGGTGAGCAGTTCTTC. Protein sequence: CASSVGLAEGGEQFF.

The rearrangement uses TRBV4-3 and TRBJ2-7; no clear D. The CDR3 sequence is 15 residues long. V was cut by 1 base and J by 2 bases, with 12 bases left in between. Germline assignment: CDR1 LGHNA and CDR2 YSLEER. The CDR3 DNA follows: TGCGCCAGCAGCCAAGGAAAGTCCGGAGCCTACGAGCAGTACTTC. This translates into CASSQGKSGAYEQYF.

CDR3 region: CASSIDTSGGNQETQYF. Here the CDR3 DNA reads TGTGCCAGTAGTATAGATACTAGCGGGGGGAACCAAGAGACCCAGTACTTC. The chain has TRBV19 and TRBJ2-5, with 12 bases fitting TRBD2. CDR1 and CDR2 from the germline V gene are LNHDA and SQIVND (reference sequence). The junction had 2 bases not matched to a gene; V was cut back by 0 bases and J by 0 bases. This CDR3 is built from 17 residues.

The J gene is TRBJ2-2, the V gene TRBV10-3, with TRBD1 matching over 8 bases. V dropped 6 bases and J dropped 1; count of bases not matched to a gene: 4. CDR3 length: 15 amino acids. Germline V gene lookup returns CDR1 ENHRY and CDR2 SYGVKD. CDR3 coding DNA: TGTGCCATCAGCAGGGGACAGGTGAACACCGGGGAGCTGTTTTTT. This codes for CAISRGQVNTGELFF.

The chain uses TRBV4-1 and TRBJ1-1; TRBD1 might be the D (6 bases). V lost 6 bases, J lost 0 bases, and 20 bases lay in between. CDR3 size: 17 residues. Germline V CDR1 and CDR2: MGHRA, YSYEKL. The CDR3 sequence: CASRTRQVPTMNTEAFF. Written as DNA, the CDR3 is TGCGCCAGCAGGACCCGACAGGTACCCACCATGAACACTGAAGCTTTCTTT.

The J gene is TRBJ1-1, the V gene TRBV4-1; TRBD1 matches at 7 bases. CDR3 size: 17 residues. Unmatched junction bases numbered 8, after V lost 0 bases and J lost 1 base. Per the germline V gene, CDR1 is MGHRA and CDR2 is YSYEKL. The CDR3: CASSQDGRQGRNTEAFF. The CDR3 nucleotides read TGCGCCAGCAGCCAAGATGGGAGACAGGGTCGGAACACTGAAGCTTTCTTT.

The chain links TRBV11-2 to TRBJ2-7; D remains unclear. With 3 bases removed from V and 3 bases from J, the gap between germline ends came to 12 bases. This CDR3 region has 14 residues. Germline V gene data show CDR1 as SGHAT and CDR2 as FQNNGV. The CDR3, as DNA: TGTGCCAGCAGCTTCAGGCTAGGAAACTACGAGCAGTACTTC. This codes for CASSFRLGNYEQYF.

The J gene is TRBJ2-7, the V gene TRBV15; D not certain. The CDR3 consists of 12 residues. The germline V gene encodes CDR1 LNHNV and CDR2 YYDKDF (reference sequence). Trimming took 1 base from V and 2 from J, leaving 3 bases between them. The CDR3 DNA follows: TGTGCCACCAGCAGAGTTCCCTACGAGCAGTACTTC. This codes for CATSRVPYEQYF.

This clone has only one observation. This chain connects TRBV9 to TRBJ1-6; TRBD1 might be the D (5 bases). The CDR3 contains 15 residues. Germline loops: CDR1 SGDLS, CDR2 YYNGEE. Between the trimmed V and J ends, which lost 2 bases and 9 bases, there was a span of 15 bases. The CDR3 here is CASSVDLGVASPLHF. CDR3 bases: TGTGCCAGCAGCGTGGACTTGGGGGTTGCTTCACCCCTCCACTTT.

This clone was seen only a few times. The rearrangement links TRBV29-1 to TRBJ2-1; 8 nucleotides agree with TRBD2. The CDR3 is made up of 14 amino acids. The germline CDR1 and CDR2 sequences are SQVTM and ANQGSEA. V gave up 7 bases and J gave up 2 bases; unmatched junction bases: 7. The CDR3, as DNA: TGCAGCGCGTTAGCGGGACGCACCTACAATGAGCAGTTCTTC. This translates into CSALAGRTYNEQFF.

The CDR3 loop reads CASSLSVLGYTF. The CDR3 region has the DNA TGTGCCAGCAGCTTATCCGTCTTAGGCTACACCTTC. V gene TRBV11-2 combines with J gene TRBJ1-2; no clear D gene. The CDR3 is 12 amino acids. V was shortened by 2 bases and J by 8 bases, with 9 bases between the two germline ends. Germline V CDR1 and CDR2: SGHAT, FQNNGV.

This clone appeared once. V gene TRBV30 combines with J gene TRBJ1-5; possible D gene TRBD1, 6 bases. Per the germline V gene, CDR1 is GTSNPN and CDR2 is SVGIG (reference sequence). Trimming pared 0 bases from V and 0 bases from J, leaving 9 bases between. The CDR3 extends over 15 amino acids. CDR3 nucleotide sequence: TGTGCCTGGAGTGTACGGACAGTTAGCAATCAGCCCCAGCATTTT. This sequence encodes CAWSVRTVSNQPQHF.